This T cell receptor (beta chain) was found in a study of CD8 T cells in Susac syndrome. Trimming removed 4 bases at V and 6 bases at J, with 13 bases between. This CDR3 comprises 14 residues. Germline CDR1 reads MNHEY; CDR2 reads SVGAGI. Reverse transcription of about 0.45 to 1 ug RNA used random hexamers. TCR beta CDR3 was amplified by immunoSEQ covering 54 Vbeta and 13 Jbeta. TCRdb fed the immunoSEQ multiplex PCR reads into MiXCR, producing one record per CDR3 protein. The sample has 330,000 or so distinct CDR3 sequences; almost 85% are singletons. Material: CD8+ T cells from PBMCs. This clonotype originated in a human donor with multiple sclerosis. The V and J genes are TRBV6-5 and TRBJ2-1; possible D gene TRBD2, 5 bases. The CDR3 region is CASSFLGGGNEQFF. CDR3 bases: TGTGCCAGCAGTTTCCTCGGAGGAGGCAATGAGCAGTTCTTC.